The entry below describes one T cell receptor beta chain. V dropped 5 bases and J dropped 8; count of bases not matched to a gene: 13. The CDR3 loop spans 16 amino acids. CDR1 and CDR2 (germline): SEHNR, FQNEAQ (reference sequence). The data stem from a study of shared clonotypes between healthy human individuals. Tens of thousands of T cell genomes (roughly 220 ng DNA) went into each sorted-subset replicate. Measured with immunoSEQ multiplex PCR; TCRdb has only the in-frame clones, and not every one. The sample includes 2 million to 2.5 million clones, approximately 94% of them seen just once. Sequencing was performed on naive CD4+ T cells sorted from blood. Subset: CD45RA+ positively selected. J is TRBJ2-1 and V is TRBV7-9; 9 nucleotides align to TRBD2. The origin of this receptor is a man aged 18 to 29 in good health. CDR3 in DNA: TGTGCCAGCAGCCCACCGGGACTAGCATTCCCGGATGAGCAGTTCTTC. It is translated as CASSPPGLAFPDEQFF.